The sequence of this T cell receptor beta chain was determined in a study of T-cell reconstitution after alpha-beta-depleted transplantation in children. This sample's TCRbeta library carried unique molecular identifier barcodes. TCRdb used MiXCR to reprocess the PCR reads, holding one entry per CDR3 protein. The table lists 800,000 to 1,000,000 distinct CDR3 sequences, around 30% of them singletons, with over 25% in the top ten. General observations from the study: Fresh T-cell production supplied most of the T-cell counts and diversity seen one year after transplant. It was reported that alpha-beta T cells came from several hundred expanded graft clones (about two months after transplant). Several patients had high TCRbeta diversity at day 60; it came from surviving recipient T cells and thymic progenitors.

Of note for this clonotype: Its target is unknown.

The receptor was isolated from a boy in the first two years of life who had a stem cell transplant for SCID, so the T cells may come from the graft donor. The sequencing used PBMCs, mostly from graft donor cells, collected 360 days after TCRalphabeta/CD19-depleted stem cell transplant.

Here the CDR3 DNA reads TGTGCCAGCAGCTTTGGGACGCGGCGGGGGAACACCGGGGAGCTGTTTTTT. It translates to CASSFGTRRGNTGELFF. The chain has TRBV7-8 and TRBJ2-2; D possibly corresponds to TRBD2 (6 bases). The CDR3 has 17 amino acids. The V gene lost 3 bases and the J gene lost 1 base, with 15 bases spanning the gap. Germline assignment: CDR1 SGHVS and CDR2 FQNEAQ.